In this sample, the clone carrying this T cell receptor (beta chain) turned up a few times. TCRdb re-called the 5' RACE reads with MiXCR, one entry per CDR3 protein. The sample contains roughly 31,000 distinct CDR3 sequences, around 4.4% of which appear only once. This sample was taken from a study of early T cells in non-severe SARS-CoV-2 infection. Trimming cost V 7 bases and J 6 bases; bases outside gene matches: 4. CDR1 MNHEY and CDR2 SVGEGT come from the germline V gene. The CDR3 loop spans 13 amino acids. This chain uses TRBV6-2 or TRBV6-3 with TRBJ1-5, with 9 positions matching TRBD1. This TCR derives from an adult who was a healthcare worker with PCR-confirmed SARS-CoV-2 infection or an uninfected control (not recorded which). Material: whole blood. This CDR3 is CASKGQGGQPQHF. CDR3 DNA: TGTGCCAGCAAGGGACAGGGCGGTCAGCCCCAGCATTTT.